This T cell receptor (beta chain) was recovered during a study of naive and memory T cell subsets. This clonotype was recorded at least ten times. The library had UMIs added by 3' ligation of an oligonucleotide to TCR cDNA. Adult healthy volunteers gave 2.5 ml peripheral blood for whole-blood RNA. In germline, CDR1 is MNHEY, CDR2 SMNVEV (reference sequence). There are 13 residues in the CDR3. The V gene lost 1 base and the J gene lost 8 bases, with 9 bases spanning the gap. Amplification of ligated cDNA took four PCR rounds with SP2 and nested alpha and beta constant primers. Reverse transcription of blood and skin TCR RNA was primed at alpha and beta constant regions. TCRdb reanalysed the 5' RACE reads using MiXCR and keeps one entry per CDR3 protein. The sample consists of approximately 52,000 distinct CDR3 sequences, approximately 4.8% of them appearing once.

The rearrangement joins TRBV27 to TRBJ2-4, with no clear D. This receptor was taken from a female donor in good health. The CDR3 DNA reads TGTGCCAGCAGTTTATATCGGGCGGACATTCAGTACTTC. This encodes CASSLYRADIQYF.